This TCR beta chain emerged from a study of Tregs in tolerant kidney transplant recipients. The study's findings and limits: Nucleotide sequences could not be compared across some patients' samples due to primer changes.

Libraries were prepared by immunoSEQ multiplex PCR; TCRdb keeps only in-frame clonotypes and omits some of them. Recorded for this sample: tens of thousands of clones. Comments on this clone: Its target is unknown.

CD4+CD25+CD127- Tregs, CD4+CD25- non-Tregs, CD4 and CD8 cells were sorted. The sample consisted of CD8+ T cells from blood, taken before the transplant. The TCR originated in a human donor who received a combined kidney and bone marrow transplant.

CDR3 DNA, as far as it was read: TGCAGTGCTAGAGATCTATCCGCAGGGTTCAATCAGCCC. Encoded protein: CSARDLSAGFNQP. The CDR3 as a whole reads CSARDLSAGFNQPQHF. The rearrangement links TRBV20-1 to TRBJ1-5, with D possibly matching TRBD1 (5 bases). The sequence runs out 3 residues before the end of the CDR3; the remainder is reconstructed from the germline J gene. The CDR3 has 16 amino acids. V dropped 0 bases and J dropped 3 bases, with 15 bases sitting between them. CDR1 DFQATT and CDR2 SNEGSKA come from the germline V gene (reference sequence).